This T cell receptor (beta chain) was documented in a study of OX40 agonist ivuxolimab in advanced cancers. About the study: Every patient in dose escalation had hepatocellular carcinoma, melanoma, renal cell or head and neck cancer. Among those enrolled, mean age was 60 years (range roughly 20 to 80) and 82.7% were male. The study, taken as a whole, reports: Within 6 weeks, CD4+ and CD8+ blood T cells expanded clonally at 0.1 to 3.0 mg/kg.

Here immunoSEQ multiplex PCR was the method, and the copy in TCRdb shows in-frame clones only, minus some. This repertoire shows 50,000 to 60,000 clones, approximately 86% found once; its top ten account for about 13%. Prior autoimmune disease or systemic immunosuppression barred patients. The CDR3 is 14 amino acids. The germline gives CDR1 WSHSY, CDR2 SAAADI. As concerns this clone: As yet, its antigen is unknown.

Sequencing used CD4+ or CD8+ T cells sorted from blood, obtained in a trial of the OX40 agonist ivuxolimab. The TCR was taken from an adult with an advanced solid tumor such as melanoma, head and neck, liver or kidney cancer. The chain uses TRBV10-2 and TRBJ2-5; 7 bases are a match to TRBD1. The J call may be wrong; the DNA end is better matched by TRBJ2-7. CDR3 amino acids: CAVSPGRGRGEQYF. CDR3 sequence (DNA): TGCGCCGTCTCCCCAGGCAGGGGGAGAGGCGAGCAGTACTTC.